The 8 T cell receptor beta chains presented below share a single source sample, sequenced in a study of Ad26.COV2.S vaccination and SARS-CoV-2 variants. The repertoire was sequenced with immunoSEQ multiplex PCR; TCRdb's copy has only in-frame clones and lacks some. Of 350,000 to 450,000 clones in the sample, around 86% were seen once. Treatment noted: 15 to 20 received Ad26.COV2.S at low or high dose, single or two shots; roughly 5 received placebo; per-sample allocation not given. Sampling happened 63 days after the first vaccine or placebo injection. The sample in question was peripheral blood, obtained in a trial of Ad26.COV2.S vaccine versus placebo. The source of these receptors is a person between 18 and 59 years old who received the Ad26.COV2.S COVID-19 vaccine or a placebo.

The CDR3 DNA reads as TGTGCCAGCAGCTATAGTGGGACTCAGAACATTCAGTACTTC. It translates to CASSYSGTQNIQYF. The chain combines TRBV7-2 with TRBJ2-4; perhaps TRBD2 as D (6 bases). In germline, CDR1 is SGHTA, CDR2 FQGNSA. Trimming cost V 4 bases and J 7 bases, with 14 bases left between them. CDR3 length: 14 residues.

V and J are TRBV6-4 and TRBJ2-6; 8 nucleotides line up with TRBD1. The CDR3 length is 17 residues. Trimming took 3 bases from V and 0 from J; bases not matched to a gene: 4. CDR1 and CDR2 from the germline V gene are MRHNA and SNTAGT. The CDR3 loop reads CASSEGTGLSGANVLTF. In DNA form, the CDR3 reads TGTGCCAGCAGTGAAGGGACAGGTCTCTCTGGGGCCAACGTCCTGACTTTC.

With regard to this clone: In the same sample, other DNA sequences code for this CDR3. The rearrangement joins TRBV7-3 to TRBJ1-1; D remains unclear. CDR1 is SGHTA and CDR2 is FQGTGA in the germline V gene. The CDR3 consists of 13 residues. V was trimmed by 1 base and J by 0 bases, leaving 3 bases between them. The CDR3, as DNA: TGTGCCAGCAGCTTAAGTCTGAACACTGAAGCTTTCTTT. Translated: CASSLSLNTEAFF.

The chain carries TRBV18 and TRBJ1-2; TRBD1 matches 8 bases. This CDR3 comprises 15 residues. Per the germline V gene, CDR1 is KGHSH and CDR2 is LQKENI. Trimming cost V 3 bases and J 3 bases; bases outside gene matches: 6. The CDR3 spells CASSPGQGSDYGYTF. CDR3 bases: TGTGCCAGCTCACCCGGACAGGGTAGCGACTATGGCTACACCTTC.

In DNA, the CDR3 is TGTGCCAGCCTTAAAGACAGGGTGGAAGCTTTCTTT. It yields the protein CASLKDRVEAFF. The V gene is TRBV28, the J gene TRBJ1-1; 7 bases align to TRBD1. Germline trimming cut 8 bases from V and 8 bases from J; bases unmatched to any gene: 8. The germline V gene encodes CDR1 MDHEN and CDR2 SYDVKM. The CDR3 totals 12 residues.

The V gene is TRBV5-4, the J gene TRBJ2-7; D is uncertain. Trimming removed 4 bases from V and 1 base from J, with 12 bases in between. Germline CDR1 SGHNT, CDR2 YYREEE (reference sequence). The CDR3 length is 14 residues. The CDR3 sequence is CASSPARNSYEQYF. The CDR3 coding sequence is TGTGCCAGCAGCCCGGCCCGAAATTCCTACGAGCAGTACTTC.

This chain connects TRBV19 to TRBJ1-3; a weak D match, TRBD1 (5 bases). CDR3 length: 15 amino acids. The V end lost 3 bases, the J end lost 0 bases, and 9 bases lay between the germline ends. Germline CDR1 and CDR2: LNHDA and SQIVND (reference sequence). The CDR3 DNA sequence: TGTGCCAGTAGTATGGGACCGAGCTCTGGAAACACCATATATTTT. Translated, it gives CASSMGPSSGNTIYF.

The V gene is TRBV19, the J gene TRBJ1-4, with 10 bases identical to TRBD1. The J segment lost 8 bases and the V segment lost 6 bases, leaving 6 bases of the junction unmatched. Germline CDR1 LNHDA, CDR2 SQIVND (reference sequence). The CDR3 has 14 residues. The CDR3 DNA follows: TGTGCCAGTAGCAGGGACAGGGGAAGAGAAAAACTGTTTTTT. Translating gives CASSRDRGREKLFF. Full variable domain (outside the CDR3, taken from reference TRBV19 and TRBJ1-4): DGGITQSPKYLFRKEGQNVTLSCEQNLNHDAMYWYRQDPGQGLRLIYYSQIVNDFQKGDIAEGYSVSREKKESFPLTVTSAQKNPTAFYLCASSRDRGREKLFFGSGTQLSVL.